The 29 T cell receptor beta chains given below trace back to one sample, sequenced in a study of T cells in Graves' hyperthyroidism and ophthalmopathy. Using RNA transcripts as the source, TCR beta CDR3 regions were amplified. The TCR CDR3 was amplified in a first-round RT-PCR using the HTBI primer set. TCRdb passed the multiplex PCR reads through MiXCR, listing each CDR3 protein once. The data hold under 400,000 distinct CDR3 sequences, with around 13% observed a single time. Sample: blood. These receptors originate from a woman aged 55-75 years with Graves' hyperthyroidism.

The chain carries TRBV19 and TRBJ1-2; possible D gene TRBD1, 6 bases. The CDR3 extends over 17 amino acids. V shed 3 bases and J shed 7 bases, with 24 bases lying between them. The germline V gene encodes CDR1 LNHDA and CDR2 SQIVND (reference sequence). In DNA, the CDR3 is TGTGCCAGTAGTATTTCCCCCGAGTTGGGGGGCCTAACTGGCTACACCTTC. Its translation is CASSISPELGGLTGYTF.

V gene TRBV15 combines with J gene TRBJ2-3; 7 nucleotides align to TRBD2. CDR1 is LNHNV, CDR2 YYDKDF, per germline (reference sequence). V lost 11 bases and J lost 6; bases outside the gene matches: 11. The CDR3 sequence is 13 residues long. CDR3 in DNA: TGTGCCTGTAGGGAGGGCACGATGGATACGCAGTATTTT. Protein sequence: CACREGTMDTQYF.

This clonotype has a count of ten or more. CDR3 DNA sequence: TGTGCCAGCAGCGGAATGACAGGGACGAATCAGCCCCAGCATTTT. Translated: CASSGMTGTNQPQHF. The chain is built from TRBV2 and TRBJ1-5; 7 bases are shared with TRBD1. The CDR3 is 15 amino acids. CDR1 is SNHLY, CDR2 FYNNEI, per germline. The V segment lost 6 bases and the J segment 4 bases; nucleotides outside the gene matches: 9.

V usage is TRBV20-1 and J usage is TRBJ2-7; TRBD2 agrees at 10 bases. The germline V gene encodes CDR1 DFQATT and CDR2 SNEGSKA (reference sequence). There are 14 residues in the CDR3. The V segment lost 6 bases and the J segment 2 bases; nucleotides outside the gene matches: 7. The CDR3 is CSAASGGVAYEQYF. For the CDR3, the DNA is TGCAGTGCCGCCAGCGGGGGGGTTGCCTACGAGCAGTACTTC.

This clonotype was counted at least ten times. This chain uses TRBV7-9 with TRBJ2-5; D is possibly TRBD1 or TRBD2 (5 bases each). The V end lost 11 bases, the J end lost 5 bases, and 12 bases lay between the germline ends. Per germline, CDR1 SEHNR and CDR2 FQNEAQ (reference sequence). The CDR3 covers 11 residues. The CDR3: CAGAWGETQYF. The CDR3 coding sequence is TGTGCCGGAGCTTGGGGGGAGACCCAGTACTTC.

The V and J genes are TRBV12-5 and TRBJ2-7; 7 nucleotides line up with TRBD2. The V and J ends lost 1 base and 3 bases, in that order; junction bases with no gene match: 6. This CDR3 comprises 15 residues. The V gene's germline CDR1 is LGHNT and CDR2 FRNRAP. The CDR3 protein is CASGLAGLVYYEQYF. The CDR3 DNA is TGTGCTAGTGGTTTGGCCGGACTAGTCTACTACGAGCAGTACTTC.

This chain uses TRBV10-3 with TRBJ2-7; D may be TRBD2 (6 bases). Germline CDR1 ENHRY, CDR2 SYGVKD. The CDR3 runs 15 residues. V lost 9 bases to trimming and J lost 7 bases, with 25 bases between them. The CDR3 reads CAMPTPGTPSKEQYF. In nucleotides, the CDR3 is TGTGCCATGCCGACCCCCGGGACTCCTTCTAAAGAGCAGTACTTC.

The chain joins TRBV20-1 to TRBJ2-1; 9 bases agree with TRBD2. The V gene's germline CDR1 is DFQATT and CDR2 SNEGSKA (reference sequence). V lost 5 bases, J lost 6 bases, and 17 bases stayed unmatched. This CDR3 has 17 residues. The CDR3 protein is CSAWGRGVAGVGNEQFF. As DNA, the CDR3 is TGCAGTGCTTGGGGGCGAGGGGTAGCGGGAGTGGGCAATGAGCAGTTCTTC.

Ten or more counts support this clonotype. This chain joins TRBV2 and TRBJ2-4; weak D call: TRBD2 (6 bases). This CDR3 is built from 17 residues. The germline gives CDR1 SNHLY, CDR2 FYNNEI. V shed 6 bases and J shed 4 bases, with 22 bases lying between them. This CDR3 is CASRRVIAVQEKNIQYF. The CDR3 DNA reads as TGTGCCAGCAGGAGGGTCATAGCGGTCCAGGAGAAAAACATTCAGTACTTC.

The V gene is TRBV5-4, the J gene TRBJ1-3, with 12 bases lining up with TRBD1. The CDR3 has 14 residues. CDR1 and CDR2 from the germline V gene are SGHNT and YYREEE (reference sequence). V was clipped by 4 bases and J by 6 bases; unmatched bases: 2. CDR3 amino acids: CASSPGQGANTIYF. In DNA, the CDR3 is TGTGCCAGCAGCCCGGGACAGGGGGCAAACACCATATATTTT.

At least ten counts were recorded for this clonotype. In DNA form, the CDR3 reads TGCAGTGCTAGAGGGCGGATATACGAGCAGTACTTC. This encodes CSARGRIYEQYF. The chain carries TRBV20-1 and TRBJ2-7; D is ambiguous. This CDR3 is built from 12 residues. V lost 1 base, J lost 4 bases, and 8 bases lay in between. Germline-derived CDR1 and CDR2 are DFQATT and SNEGSKA (reference sequence).

With regard to this clonotype: One end of the junction varies from germline; a read error may be responsible. The chain employs TRBV9 and TRBJ1-2, with 12 bases fitting TRBD1. The V gene's germline CDR1 is SGDLS and CDR2 YYNGEE. The CDR3 covers 16 residues. CDR3 DNA sequence: TGCGCCAGCAGCGTAGGAGGGACAGGGGGCTCCTCTGGCCACACCTTC. This codes for CASSVGGTGGSSGHTF.

The rearrangement uses TRBV27 and TRBJ2-6; 7 positions agree with TRBD1. Losses at the gene ends were 3 bases for V and 0 bases for J; bases not matched to a gene: 14. Germline CDR1 reads MNHEY; CDR2 reads SMNVEV (reference sequence). The CDR3 consists of 20 residues. The CDR3 sequence: CASSLFGQGVPHSGANVLTF. The CDR3 DNA sequence: TGTGCCAGCAGTTTGTTTGGTCAGGGGGTGCCCCACTCTGGGGCCAACGTCCTGACTTTC.

This clonotype was seen more than once but under ten times. The V call is TRBV6-2 or TRBV6-3, the J call TRBJ2-1; 12 bases align to TRBD2. The CDR3 totals 13 residues. Germline values: CDR1 MNHEY, CDR2 SVGEGT. The DNA of the CDR3 is TGTGGCACGACTAGCGGGAGATACAATGAGCAGTTCTTC. Protein product: CGTTSGRYNEQFF.

Many counts were recorded for this clonotype. The genes are TRBV7-9 and TRBJ2-7; 7 bases are shared with TRBD2. CDR1 and CDR2 (germline): SEHNR, FQNEAQ (reference sequence). The CDR3 contains 15 residues. Trimming cost V 2 bases and J 2 bases; bases outside gene matches: 6. DNA of the CDR3: TGTGCCAGCAGCTTACCCCCTAGCGGTCCCTACGAGCAGTACTTC. It codes for CASSLPPSGPYEQYF.

This clonotype was counted only a few times. The rearrangement links TRBV4-1 to TRBJ2-1, with a possible D match to TRBD2 (6 bases). Trimming took off 0 bases at V and 8 bases at J, with 17 bases between the two ends. Germline loops: CDR1 MGHRA, CDR2 YSYEKL. There are 16 residues in the CDR3. The DNA for the CDR3 is TGCGCCAGCAGCCAAGAACCGGGACCCCCGGGGGATGAGCAGTTCTTC. This codes for CASSQEPGPPGDEQFF.

A few counts support this clonotype. V usage is TRBV29-1 and J usage is TRBJ1-1; the D gene is possibly TRBD1 (5 bases). This CDR3 comprises 13 residues. Germline lookup yields CDR1 SQVTM and CDR2 ANQGSEA. Trimming removed 0 bases from V and 5 bases from J, with 10 bases in between. CDR3 nucleotides: TGCAGCGTTGAAGACCCAGGGTTGACTGAAGCTTTCTTT. This codes for CSVEDPGLTEAFF.

In this sample, this clonotype turned up many times. V usage is TRBV29-1 and J usage is TRBJ2-7, with D perhaps TRBD1 or TRBD2 (5 bases each). The germline V gene encodes CDR1 SQVTM and CDR2 ANQGSEA. With 3 bases removed from V and 3 bases from J, the gap between germline ends came to 18 bases. The CDR3 covers 15 residues. The CDR3 sequence: CSVELGDGHDYEQYF. In nucleotides, the CDR3 is TGCAGCGTTGAGCTAGGGGACGGACACGACTACGAGCAGTACTTC.

Many counts were recorded for this clonotype. The CDR3: CSARDPAGGSGRNGANVLTF. The CDR3 coding sequence is TGCAGTGCTAGAGATCCGGCGGGGGGTAGCGGGAGAAACGGGGCCAACGTCCTGACTTTC. The V and J genes are TRBV20-1 and TRBJ2-6, with 9 nucleotides matching TRBD2. CDR1 DFQATT and CDR2 SNEGSKA come from the germline V gene (reference sequence). There are 20 residues in the CDR3. The junction had 16 bases not matched to a gene; V was cut back by 0 bases and J by 4 bases.

As DNA, the CDR3 is TGTGCCAGCCGGGGGGGGCCTCAGGAGACCCAGTACTTC. This gives the protein CASRGGPQETQYF. V usage is TRBV9 and J usage is TRBJ2-5, with 8 bases that match TRBD2. This CDR3 region has 13 residues. CDR1 and CDR2 from the germline V gene are SGDLS and YYNGEE. Trimming at V came to 7 bases and at J to 5 bases, leaving 7 bases not matched to a gene.

This clonotype has ten or more counts. The chain carries TRBV11-3 and TRBJ2-7; the D gene is possibly TRBD2 (5 bases). Trimming removed 2 bases from V and 6 bases from J, with 20 bases in between. Germline-derived CDR1 and CDR2 are SGHNT and YENEEA. The CDR3 covers 16 residues. The CDR3 spells CASSLNPSRAMSEQYF. The CDR3 region has the DNA TGTGCCAGCAGCTTAAACCCATCGAGGGCTATGAGCGAGCAGTACTTC.

This clonotype was counted ten times or more. This chain links TRBV24-1 with TRBJ2-1; TRBD1 matches at 7 bases. V lost 6 bases, J lost 6 bases, and 13 bases stayed unmatched. This CDR3 spans 16 amino acids. Per the germline V gene, CDR1 is KGHDR and CDR2 is SFDVKD. The CDR3 protein is CATSPSRGTPRNEQFF. DNA of the CDR3: TGTGCCACCAGTCCATCCAGGGGGACCCCCCGCAATGAGCAGTTCTTC.

This clonotype was seen repeatedly, ten times or more. The chain employs TRBV5-1 and TRBJ2-1; D may be TRBD1 (6 bases). Trimming removed 0 bases at V and 7 bases at J, with 11 bases between. Germline-derived CDR1 and CDR2 are SGHRS and YFSETQ. The CDR3 contains 14 residues. The CDR3 DNA reads TGCGCCAGCAGCTTGGCAACAGGGAGAAATGAGCAGTTCTTC. Residues: CASSLATGRNEQFF.

This clonotype showed up many times. The chain combines TRBV28 with TRBJ2-1, with 9 bases matching TRBD1. Germline V gene data show CDR1 as MDHEN and CDR2 as SYDVKM. J was trimmed by 6 bases and V by 6 bases; bases with no gene match: 6. The CDR3 runs 14 residues. CDR3 in DNA: TGTGCCAGCAGACAACAGGGGGCAAGCAATGAGCAGTTCTTC. Encoded protein: CASRQQGASNEQFF.

In its sample, this clonotype was seen many times. The V call is TRBV7-2, the J call TRBJ2-1, with D possibly TRBD1 on 6 matching bases. Per the germline V gene, CDR1 is SGHTA and CDR2 is FQGNSA. The CDR3 is 15 amino acids. V lost 2 bases and J 6 bases, leaving 14 bases between the germline ends. The CDR3 DNA reads as TGTGCCAGCAGCTTACAGTACAGGGTGGGCAATGAGCAGTTCTTC. Residues: CASSLQYRVGNEQFF.

This clonotype was counted many times. The chain links TRBV2 to TRBJ2-1, with 13 bases lining up with TRBD2. J lost 8 bases, V lost 6 bases, and 4 bases had no gene match. The CDR3 is made up of 14 amino acids. Germline CDR1 reads SNHLY; CDR2 reads FYNNEI. The CDR3 DNA is TGTGCCAGCAGCGGACTAGCGGGAGAGGATGAGCAGTTCTTC. This sequence encodes CASSGLAGEDEQFF.

This clonotype showed up many times. V gene TRBV29-1 combines with J gene TRBJ1-1, with no clear D. Germline values: CDR1 SQVTM, CDR2 ANQGSEA. The CDR3 has 12 residues. The V end was cut by 7 bases, the J end by 2 bases, with 11 bases between. The DNA for the CDR3 is TGCAGCGCCACACAATCCAACACTGAAGCTTTCTTT. It encodes CSATQSNTEAFF.

This clonotype was counted ten times or more. The rearrangement uses TRBV6-1 and TRBJ2-3, with no clear D. Germline CDR1 is MNHNS and CDR2 is SASEGT. This CDR3 comprises 13 residues. V shed 8 bases and J shed 3 bases, with 12 bases lying between them. The DNA for the CDR3 is TGTGCCAGCTCCCCTGGGTTGACAGATACGCAGTATTTT. Translation gives CASSPGLTDTQYF.

This clonotype was counted at least ten times. The chain uses TRBV30 and TRBJ2-1; TRBD1 matches at 8 bases. V lost 3 bases, J lost 6 bases, and 10 bases stayed unmatched. The CDR3 sequence is 15 residues long. CDR1 is GTSNPN, CDR2 SVGIG, per germline (reference sequence). The chain's CDR3 is CAWRLTQDRVNEQFF. As DNA, the CDR3 is TGTGCCTGGAGACTTACTCAGGACAGGGTCAATGAGCAGTTCTTC.